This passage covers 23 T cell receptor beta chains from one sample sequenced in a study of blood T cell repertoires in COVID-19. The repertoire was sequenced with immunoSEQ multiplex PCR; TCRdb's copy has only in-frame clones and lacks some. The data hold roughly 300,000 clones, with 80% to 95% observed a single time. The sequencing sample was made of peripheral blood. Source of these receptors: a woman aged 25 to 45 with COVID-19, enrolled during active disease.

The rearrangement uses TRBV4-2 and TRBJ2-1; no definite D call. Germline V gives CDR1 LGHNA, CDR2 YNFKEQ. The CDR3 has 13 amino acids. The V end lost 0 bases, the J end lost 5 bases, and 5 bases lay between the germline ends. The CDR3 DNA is TGTGCCAGCAGCCAAGATCGAGACAATGAGCAGTTCTTC. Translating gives CASSQDRDNEQFF.

Written as DNA, the CDR3 is TGTGCTAGTGGTTTGGACTGGGGGCGCGGAACTGAGCAGTTCTTC. It codes for CASGLDWGRGTEQFF. This rearrangement joins TRBV12-5 to TRBJ2-1, with D tentatively TRBD1 (6 bases). CDR1 is LGHNT and CDR2 is FRNRAP in the germline V gene. Between the trimmed V and J ends, which lost 1 base and 9 bases, there was a span of 16 bases. The CDR3 is 15 residues long.

The CDR3 protein is CASNPGQGMRSPGGYSNQPQHF. The DNA for the CDR3 is TGTGCCAGCAACCCGGGACAGGGGATGCGGAGCCCCGGGGGATATAGCAATCAGCCCCAGCATTTT. The rearrangement uses TRBV28 and TRBJ1-5, with 10 positions matching TRBD1. V was pared by 7 bases and J by 0 bases, with 24 bases of the junction left unmatched. The CDR3 has 22 residues. In germline, CDR1 is MDHEN, CDR2 SYDVKM.

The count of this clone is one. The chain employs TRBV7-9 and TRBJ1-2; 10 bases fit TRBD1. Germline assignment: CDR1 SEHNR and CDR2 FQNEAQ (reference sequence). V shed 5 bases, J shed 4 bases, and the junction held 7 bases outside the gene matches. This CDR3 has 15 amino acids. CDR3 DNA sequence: TGTGCCAGCAGCCTAGACAGGGGGCAAGGCTATGGCTACACCTTC. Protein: CASSLDRGQGYGYTF.

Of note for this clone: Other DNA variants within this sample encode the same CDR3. The CDR3 DNA follows: TGTGCCAGCAGTTACAGCCGGGGAAACACCATATATTTT. This encodes CASSYSRGNTIYF. The chain links TRBV6-5 to TRBJ1-3; no reliable D call. The ends were cut back, 2 bases at V and 4 bases at J, with 6 bases in the middle. The CDR3 sequence is 13 residues long. Germline-derived CDR1 and CDR2 are MNHEY and SVGAGI.

The DNA of the CDR3 is TGCAGCGTCGGCAGGGGGGGATCTAGCGGGATCACCTACGAGCAGTACTTC. It codes for CSVGRGGSSGITYEQYF. The genes are TRBV29-1 and TRBJ2-7, with TRBD2 matching 9 bases. This CDR3 has 17 amino acids. V was pared by 6 bases and J by 2 bases, with 17 bases of the junction left unmatched. Per germline, CDR1 SQVTM and CDR2 ANQGSEA.

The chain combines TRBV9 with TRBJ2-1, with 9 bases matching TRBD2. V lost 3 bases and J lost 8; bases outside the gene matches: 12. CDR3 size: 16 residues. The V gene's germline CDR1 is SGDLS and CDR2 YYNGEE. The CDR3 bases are TGTGCCAGCAGCGCCCAGGGGACTAGCTCTCTCTATGAGCAGTTCTTC. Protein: CASSAQGTSSLYEQFF.

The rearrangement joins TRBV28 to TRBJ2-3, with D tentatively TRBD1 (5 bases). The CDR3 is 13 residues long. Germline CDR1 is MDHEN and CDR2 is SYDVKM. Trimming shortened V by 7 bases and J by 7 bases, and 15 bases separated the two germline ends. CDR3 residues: CASTTGWLHTQYF. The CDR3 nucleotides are TGTGCCAGCACCACAGGATGGCTACATACGCAGTATTTT. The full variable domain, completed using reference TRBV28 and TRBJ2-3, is DVKVTQSSRYLVKRTGEKVFLECVQDMDHENMFWYRQDPGLGLRLIYFSYDVKMKEKGDIPEGYSVSREKKERFSLILESASTNQTSMYLCASTTGWLHTQYFGPGTRLTVL.

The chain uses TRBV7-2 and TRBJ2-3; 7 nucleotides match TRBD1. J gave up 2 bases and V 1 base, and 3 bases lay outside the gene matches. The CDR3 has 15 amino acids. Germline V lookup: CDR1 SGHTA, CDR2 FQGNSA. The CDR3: CASSLVGQHTDTQYF. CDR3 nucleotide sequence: TGTGCCAGCAGCTTAGTGGGACAGCACACAGATACGCAGTATTTT.

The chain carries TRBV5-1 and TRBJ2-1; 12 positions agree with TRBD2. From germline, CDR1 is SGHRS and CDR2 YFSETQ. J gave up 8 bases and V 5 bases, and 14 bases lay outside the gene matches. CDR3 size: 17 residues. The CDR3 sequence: CASRGLAGTTTIYEQFF. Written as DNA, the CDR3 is TGCGCCAGCAGAGGACTAGCGGGGACTACAACGATTTATGAGCAGTTCTTC.

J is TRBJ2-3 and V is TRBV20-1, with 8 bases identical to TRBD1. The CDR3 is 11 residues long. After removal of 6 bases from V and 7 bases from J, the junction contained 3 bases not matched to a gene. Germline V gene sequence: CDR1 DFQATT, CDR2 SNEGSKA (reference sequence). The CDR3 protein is CSAGQAHTQYF. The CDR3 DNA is TGCAGTGCGGGACAGGCCCATACGCAGTATTTT.

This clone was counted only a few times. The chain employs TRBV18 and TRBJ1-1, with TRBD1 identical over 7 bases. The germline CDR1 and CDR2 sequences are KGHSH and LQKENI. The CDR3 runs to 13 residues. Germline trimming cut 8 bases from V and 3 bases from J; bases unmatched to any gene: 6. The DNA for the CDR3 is TGTGCCAGCGCTGGACAGGAGGACACTGAAGCTTTCTTT. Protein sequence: CASAGQEDTEAFF. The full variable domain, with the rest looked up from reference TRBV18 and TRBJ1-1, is NAGVMQNPRHLVRRRGQEARLRCSPMKGHSHVYWYRQLPEEGLKFMVYLQKENIIDESGMPKERFSAEFPKEGPSILRIQQVVRGDSAAYFCASAGQEDTEAFFGQGTRLTVV.

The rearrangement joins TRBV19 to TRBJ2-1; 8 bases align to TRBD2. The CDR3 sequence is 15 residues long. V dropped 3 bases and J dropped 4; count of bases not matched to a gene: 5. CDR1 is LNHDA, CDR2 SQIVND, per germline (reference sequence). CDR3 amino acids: CASSIASGLYNEQFF. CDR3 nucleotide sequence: TGTGCCAGTAGTATCGCTAGCGGGTTGTACAATGAGCAGTTCTTC.

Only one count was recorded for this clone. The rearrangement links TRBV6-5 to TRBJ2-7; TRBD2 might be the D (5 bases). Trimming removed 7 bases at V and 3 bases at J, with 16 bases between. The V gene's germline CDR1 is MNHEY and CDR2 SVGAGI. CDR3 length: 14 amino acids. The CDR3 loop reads CASNLLVAHYEQYF. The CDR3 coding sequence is TGTGCCAGCAACCTACTAGTGGCCCACTACGAGCAGTACTTC.

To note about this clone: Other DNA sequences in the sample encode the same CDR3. CDR3 protein: CASSPLTGGNTEAFF. The CDR3 DNA reads TGTGCCAGCAGCCCCCTGACAGGGGGCAACACTGAAGCTTTCTTT. The chain is built from TRBV6-5 and TRBJ1-1; 10 bases align to TRBD1. CDR3 length: 15 amino acids. The germline gives CDR1 MNHEY, CDR2 SVGAGI. Losses at the gene ends were 6 bases for V and 2 bases for J; bases not matched to a gene: 6.

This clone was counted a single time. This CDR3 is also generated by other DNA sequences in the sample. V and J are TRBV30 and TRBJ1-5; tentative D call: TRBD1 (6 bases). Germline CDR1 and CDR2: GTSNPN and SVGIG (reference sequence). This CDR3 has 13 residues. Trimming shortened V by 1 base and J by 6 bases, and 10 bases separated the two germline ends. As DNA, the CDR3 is TGTGCCTGGAGTGCCGGGACATCTCAGCCCCAGCATTTT. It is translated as CAWSAGTSQPQHF.

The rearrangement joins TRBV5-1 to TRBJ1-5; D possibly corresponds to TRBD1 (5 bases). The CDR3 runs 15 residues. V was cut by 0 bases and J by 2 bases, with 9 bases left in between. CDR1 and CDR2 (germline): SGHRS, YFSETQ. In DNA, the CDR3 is TGCGCCAGCAGCTTGGGACAGTCCCGCAATCAGCCCCAGCATTTT. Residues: CASSLGQSRNQPQHF. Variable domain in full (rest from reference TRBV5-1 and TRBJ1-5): KAGVTQTPRYLIKTRGQQVTLSCSPISGHRSVSWYQQTPGQGLQFLFEYFSETQRNKGNFPGRFSGRQFSNSRSEMNVSTLELGDSALYLCASSLGQSRNQPQHFGDGTRLSIL.

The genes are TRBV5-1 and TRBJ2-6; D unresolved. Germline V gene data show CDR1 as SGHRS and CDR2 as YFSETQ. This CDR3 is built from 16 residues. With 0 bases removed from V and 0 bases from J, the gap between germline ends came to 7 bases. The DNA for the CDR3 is TGCGCCAGCAGCTTGGCCGTGAGCTCTGGGGCCAACGTCCTGACTTTC. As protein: CASSLAVSSGANVLTF.

The CDR3 loop reads CASSPRVNSGFEKLFF. The CDR3 region has the DNA TGTGCCAGCAGCCCACGGGTGAACTCCGGGTTCGAAAAACTGTTTTTT. The V gene is TRBV9, the J gene TRBJ1-4, with D hard to call. There are 16 residues in the CDR3. CDR1 and CDR2 from the germline V gene are SGDLS and YYNGEE. V gave up 4 bases and J gave up 8 bases, with 21 bases separating them.

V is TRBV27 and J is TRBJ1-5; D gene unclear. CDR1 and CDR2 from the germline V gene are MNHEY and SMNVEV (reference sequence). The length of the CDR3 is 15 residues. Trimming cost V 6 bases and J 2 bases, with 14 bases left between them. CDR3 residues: CASSLQSWGNQPQHF. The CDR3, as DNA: TGTGCCAGCAGCCTACAGAGCTGGGGCAATCAGCCCCAGCATTTT.

The CDR3 spells CATEPGLAGRNEQFF. DNA for the CDR3: TGTGCCACAGAACCGGGACTAGCGGGACGCAATGAGCAGTTCTTC. The chain links TRBV24-1 to TRBJ2-1; 13 bases agree with TRBD2. With V trimmed by 10 bases and J by 6 bases, 8 bases remained unmatched. The CDR3 extends over 15 amino acids. Germline V lookup: CDR1 KGHDR, CDR2 SFDVKD.

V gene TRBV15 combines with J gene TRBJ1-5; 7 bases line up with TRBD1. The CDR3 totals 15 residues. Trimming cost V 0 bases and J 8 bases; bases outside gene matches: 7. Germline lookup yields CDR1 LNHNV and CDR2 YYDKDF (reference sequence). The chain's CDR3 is CATSRDRGILKPQHF. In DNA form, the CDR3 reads TGTGCCACCAGCAGAGACAGGGGGATACTCAAGCCCCAGCATTTT.

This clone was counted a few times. The CDR3 region is CATSDKQQGATGELFF. The CDR3 DNA sequence: TGTGCCACCAGTGACAAGCAACAGGGGGCCACCGGGGAGCTGTTTTTT. The gene calls are TRBV24-1 and TRBJ2-2, with TRBD1 identical over 9 bases. CDR3 length: 16 residues. Trimming at V came to 4 bases and at J to 4 bases, leaving 6 bases not matched to a gene. CDR1 is KGHDR, CDR2 SFDVKD, per germline.